The 3 T cell receptor beta chains below come from one sample, sequenced in a study of blood T cell repertoires in COVID-19. The repertoire was sequenced with immunoSEQ multiplex PCR; TCRdb's copy has only in-frame clones and lacks some. The sample yields some 170,000 clones, around 84% seen once. Sample: PBMCs or T cells enriched from blood (not recorded which). Receptor source: a man aged 50 to 59 who had recovered from COVID-19.

This clone has more than one count but fewer than ten. The chain carries TRBV11-2 and TRBJ1-2, with 8 bases that match TRBD1. This CDR3 has 12 residues. Germline CDR1 SGHAT, CDR2 FQNNGV. V gave up 5 bases and J gave up 8 bases; unmatched junction bases: 4. The CDR3 here is CASSRTGIGYTF. CDR3 in DNA: TGTGCCAGCAGCCGGACAGGGATCGGCTACACCTTC.

The chain uses TRBV3-1 (or the pseudogene TRBV3-2) and TRBJ2-5; D not certain. V was cut by 2 bases and J by 2 bases, with 6 bases left in between. The germline V gene has CDR1 LGHDT and CDR2 YNNKEL (reference sequence). The CDR3 spans 13 residues. The CDR3 DNA is TGTGCCAGCAGCCAAATACTACAAGAGACCCAGTACTTC. This codes for CASSQILQETQYF.

The CDR3 is CASSYSTVLAGYNEQFF. CDR3 in DNA: TGTGCCAGCAGTTATAGCACGGTGCTAGCGGGCTACAATGAGCAGTTCTTC. V and J are TRBV7-2 and TRBJ2-1; 8 nucleotides align to TRBD2. Germline lookup yields CDR1 SGHTA and CDR2 FQGNSA. J lost 3 bases, V lost 6 bases, and 13 bases had no gene match. The CDR3 is 17 residues long.